These 30 T cell receptor beta chains originate from one sample sequenced in a study of resident and recirculating memory T cells in vitiligo. Sequencing used immunoSEQ multiplex PCR; TCRdb keeps in-frame clones, though not all of them. This table has approximately 69,000 clones, roughly 90% appearing once. Sequencing was done on a sample of blood. The receptors were sampled from a male donor with vitiligo.

The V call is TRBV5-4, the J call TRBJ1-6; D is possibly TRBD1 (5 bases). CDR1 and CDR2 (germline): SGHNT, YYREEE (reference sequence). This CDR3 is 15 amino acids long. V lost 4 bases and J lost 9, with 17 bases in between. The CDR3 bases are TGTGCCAGCAGCCGGGGGGAGGGGCTTGGTTCACCCCTCCACTTT. Translating it yields CASSRGEGLGSPLHF. Full variable domain (rest looked up from reference TRBV5-4 and TRBJ1-6): ETGVTQSPTHLIKTRGQQVTLRCSSQSGHNTVSWYQQALGQGPQFIFQYYREEENGRGNFPPRFSGLQFPNYSSELNVNALELDDSALYLCASSRGEGLGSPLHFGNGTRLTVT.

This clone appeared a single time. The CDR3 coding sequence is TGTGCCAGCAGCTCTAGGGGTCCAGATACGCAGTATTTT. This gives the protein CASSSRGPDTQYF. This sequence joins TRBV7-9 and TRBJ2-3; weak D call: TRBD1 (5 bases). The CDR3 spans 13 residues. Between the trimmed V and J ends, which lost 4 bases and 4 bases, there was a span of 9 bases. Germline CDR1 SEHNR, CDR2 FQNEAQ (reference sequence).

The chain is built from TRBV28 and TRBJ2-4, with D possibly matching TRBD2 (5 bases). V was pared by 5 bases and J by 8 bases, with 7 bases between. CDR3 length: 11 amino acids. Germline lookup yields CDR1 MDHEN and CDR2 SYDVKM. CDR3 in DNA: TGTGCCAGCAGTGGGCGGGACATTCAGTACTTC. Translated: CASSGRDIQYF. The whole variable domain, remainder taken from reference TRBV28 and TRBJ2-4, is DVKVTQSSRYLVKRTGEKVFLECVQDMDHENMFWYRQDPGLGLRLIYFSYDVKMKEKGDIPEGYSVSREKKERFSLILESASTNQTSMYLCASSGRDIQYFGAGTRLSVL.

The chain links TRBV19 to TRBJ1-2, with D unresolved. The V gene's germline CDR1 is LNHDA and CDR2 SQIVND (reference sequence). The CDR3 is made up of 12 amino acids. The V end lost 6 bases, the J end lost 3 bases, and 8 bases lay between the germline ends. This CDR3 is CASRAHDYGYTF. The CDR3 coding sequence is TGTGCCAGTAGGGCTCATGACTATGGCTACACCTTC.

J is TRBJ1-2 and V is TRBV6-1, with D tentatively TRBD1 (5 bases). The CDR3 sequence is 14 residues long. From germline, CDR1 is MNHNS and CDR2 SASEGT. The V end was cut by 3 bases, the J end by 4 bases, with 12 bases between. CDR3 sequence: CASSEVGGIYGYTF. CDR3 in DNA: TGTGCCAGCAGTGAGGTGGGGGGGATCTATGGCTACACCTTC.

CDR3: CASSPSTDTQYF. Written as DNA, the CDR3 is TGTGCCAGCAGCCCGAGCACAGATACGCAGTATTTT. The chain links TRBV7-8 to TRBJ2-3; D is undetermined. Germline-derived CDR1 and CDR2 are SGHVS and FQNEAQ. This CDR3 has 12 residues. Trimming took off 5 bases at V and 0 bases at J, with 3 bases between the two ends.

The chain links TRBV4-3 to TRBJ2-7, with 11 bases that match TRBD1. The trim removed 0 bases at V and 5 bases at J, leaving 3 bases unmatched. Germline-derived CDR1 and CDR2 are LGHNA and YSLEER. CDR3 length: 15 residues. In nucleotides, the CDR3 is TGCGCCAGCAGCCAAGAAAGGACAGGGGGCCACGAGCAGTACTTC. Encoded protein: CASSQERTGGHEQYF.

The chain has TRBV11-3 and TRBJ2-1, with D perhaps TRBD2 (5 bases). The CDR3 has 15 residues. The germline gives CDR1 SGHNT, CDR2 YENEEA. Trimming removed 1 base at V and 6 bases at J, with 13 bases between. CDR3 sequence reads: CASSLAYGELNEQFF. The CDR3 DNA follows: TGTGCCAGCAGCTTAGCTTATGGGGAGCTCAATGAGCAGTTCTTC.

The chain combines TRBV5-6 with TRBJ2-2, with D tentatively TRBD2 (6 bases). V was shortened by 3 bases and J by 1 base, with 10 bases between the two germline ends. This CDR3 is 15 amino acids long. The germline V gene encodes CDR1 SGHDT and CDR2 YYEEEE. CDR3 residues: CASSSSGENTGELFF. As DNA, the CDR3 is TGTGCCAGCAGCTCGTCGGGAGAGAACACCGGGGAGCTGTTTTTT.

This clone was detected only once. The chain employs TRBV4-2 and TRBJ2-5; TRBD2 aligns across 8 bases. The CDR3 extends over 14 amino acids. The V and J ends lost 1 base and 4 bases, in that order; junction bases with no gene match: 2. Per the germline V gene, CDR1 is LGHNA and CDR2 is YNFKEQ. DNA of the CDR3: TGTGCCAGCAGCCAAGTTAGCGGGGTAGAGACCCAGTACTTC. Translating it yields CASSQVSGVETQYF.

The rearrangement links TRBV27 to TRBJ1-1; TRBD1 matches 7 bases. CDR3 size: 15 residues. V gave up 11 bases and J gave up 2 bases; unmatched junction bases: 14. Germline V gene sequence: CDR1 MNHEY, CDR2 SMNVEV (reference sequence). The CDR3 reads CAFSVGDRANTEAFF. CDR3 sequence (DNA): TGTGCCTTCTCGGTGGGAGACAGGGCTAACACTGAAGCTTTCTTT.

This chain connects TRBV6-5 to TRBJ1-5; tentative D call: TRBD1 (5 bases). Germline V lookup: CDR1 MNHEY, CDR2 SVGAGI. The V end lost 7 bases, the J end lost 2 bases, and 15 bases lay between the germline ends. This CDR3 has 15 residues. The DNA for the CDR3 is TGTGCCAGCAAGCAGGGCCCCGGAGGCAATCAGCCCCAGCATTTT. Translated: CASKQGPGGNQPQHF.

This sequence joins TRBV6-5 and TRBJ2-7; 8 bases line up with TRBD1. The V and J ends lost 5 bases and 5 bases, in that order; junction bases with no gene match: 8. The CDR3 is 14 amino acids. CDR1 and CDR2 (germline): MNHEY, SVGAGI. CDR3 nucleotides: TGTGCCAGCAGTCCCCGGGACAGGTACCACGAGCAGTACTTC. Translating it yields CASSPRDRYHEQYF.

A single count supports this clone. This CDR3 reads CASREGQSNNSPLHF. CDR3 nucleotides: TGTGCCAGCAGGGAGGGTCAGAGTAATAATTCACCCCTCCACTTT. The chain has TRBV6-5 and TRBJ1-6; D gene ambiguous. This CDR3 contains 15 residues. The germline V gene encodes CDR1 MNHEY and CDR2 SVGAGI. Trimming cost V 6 bases and J 5 bases, with 14 bases left between them.

This chain joins TRBV19 and TRBJ1-4; D not certain. The length of the CDR3 is 16 residues. Deletions cut 1 base from V and 8 bases from J, with 17 bases between. CDR1 and CDR2 from the germline V gene are LNHDA and SQIVND (reference sequence). The CDR3 DNA reads TGTGCCAGTAGTATAGGAGTCGAGGCCCTACGGGAAAAACTGTTTTTT. This encodes CASSIGVEALREKLFF.

This clone occurred once. The chain combines TRBV19 with TRBJ1-1; 7 nucleotides match TRBD1. V was clipped by 8 bases and J by 4 bases; unmatched bases: 13. The CDR3 length is 15 residues. Per the germline V gene, CDR1 is LNHDA and CDR2 is SQIVND (reference sequence). CDR3 region: CASYPTGKGGTEAFF. DNA for the CDR3: TGTGCCAGTTACCCGACAGGGAAGGGTGGCACTGAAGCTTTCTTT.

This chain connects TRBV28 to TRBJ1-2; no definite D call. Germline CDR1 is MDHEN and CDR2 is SYDVKM. The CDR3 loop spans 17 amino acids. V was pared by 4 bases and J by 5 bases, with 23 bases between. The CDR3 loop reads CASSSSWRDPEVYGYTF. For the CDR3, the DNA is TGTGCCAGCAGTTCCTCTTGGAGAGACCCTGAGGTTTATGGCTACACCTTC.

The chain joins TRBV18 to TRBJ2-7, with 8 bases matching TRBD2. Germline CDR1 is KGHSH and CDR2 is LQKENI. The CDR3 loop spans 16 amino acids. V shed 3 bases, J shed 1 base, and the junction held 8 bases outside the gene matches. CDR3 sequence reads: CASSPGGRGASYEQYF. For the CDR3, the DNA is TGTGCCAGCTCACCGGGTGGGCGGGGGGCGTCCTACGAGCAGTACTTC.

This chain joins TRBV5-8 and TRBJ1-1; D is possibly TRBD1 (6 bases). This CDR3 has 14 residues. Per germline, CDR1 SGHTS and CDR2 YDEGEE. The V end was cut by 4 bases, the J end by 6 bases, with 16 bases between. The CDR3 DNA reads TGTGCCAGCAGCGCCAAGCAGGGGACCCCTGAAGCTTTCTTT. Protein: CASSAKQGTPEAFF.

The chain has TRBV27 and TRBJ2-5; TRBD2 matches at 11 bases. The CDR3 sequence is 15 residues long. The V gene's germline CDR1 is MNHEY and CDR2 SMNVEV (reference sequence). V trimming: 6 bases; J trimming: 5 bases; junction bases outside the gene matches: 8. The CDR3 here is CASRRSGGARETQYF. The CDR3 region has the DNA TGTGCCAGCAGACGTAGCGGGGGGGCGAGGGAGACCCAGTACTTC.

In this sample, this clone turned up once. The chain combines TRBV4-3 with TRBJ2-5, with 11 bases fitting TRBD2. V gave up 1 base and J gave up 2 bases; unmatched junction bases: 3. Per the germline V gene, CDR1 is LGHNA and CDR2 is YSLEER. The CDR3 contains 16 residues. DNA for the CDR3: TGCGCCAGCAGCCAAGGACTAGCGGGGTTACAAGAGACCCAGTACTTC. Translated: CASSQGLAGLQETQYF.

The V and J genes are TRBV7-6 and TRBJ2-2, with D hard to call. The V gene lost 1 base and the J gene lost 2 bases, with 8 bases spanning the gap. Germline V gene sequence: CDR1 SGHVS, CDR2 FNYEAQ. This CDR3 is 15 amino acids long. CDR3 in amino acids: CASSLVAFNTGELFF. The CDR3 DNA reads TGTGCCAGCAGCTTAGTGGCCTTTAACACCGGGGAGCTGTTTTTT.

This clone appeared a single time. The chain employs TRBV5-6 and TRBJ2-6; D might be TRBD1 (6 bases). The germline V and J ends were trimmed by 2 bases and 4 bases, with 7 bases remaining between them. This CDR3 comprises 14 residues. Per germline, CDR1 SGHDT and CDR2 YYEEEE. DNA for the CDR3: TGTGCCAGCAGCTTTGGGGGCGGGGCCAACGTCCTGACTTTC. Protein product: CASSFGGGANVLTF.

The rearrangement joins TRBV6-4 to TRBJ2-1; D ambiguous. V lost 1 base to trimming and J lost 6 bases, with 13 bases between them. The CDR3 has 15 amino acids. Germline CDR1 is MRHNA and CDR2 is SNTAGT. CDR3 bases: TGTGCCAGCAGTGACTACGCAGGTTTAGTCAATGAGCAGTTCTTC. Residues: CASSDYAGLVNEQFF.

The chain recombines TRBV5-4 with TRBJ1-6; D gene uncertain. V gave up 2 bases and J gave up 8 bases, with 11 bases separating them. CDR1 SGHNT and CDR2 YYREEE come from the germline V gene (reference sequence). This CDR3 is 14 amino acids long. Here the CDR3 reads CASSFHKRDSPLHF. CDR3 coding DNA: TGTGCCAGCAGCTTCCACAAACGGGATTCACCCCTCCACTTT.

DNA of the CDR3: TGTGCCAGCGGCCTCTCGGGCGGGGTTGGGGGCTACACCTTC. It encodes CASGLSGGVGGYTF. The chain is built from TRBV7-2 and TRBJ1-2; D gene ambiguous. Germline assignment: CDR1 SGHTA and CDR2 FQGNSA. V was trimmed by 8 bases and J by 8 bases, leaving 21 bases between them. CDR3 length: 14 residues. Combining the CDR3 with reference TRBV7-2 and TRBJ1-2 gives the whole variable domain GAGVSQSPSNKVTEKGKDVELRCDPISGHTALYWYRQSLGQGLEFLIYFQGNSAPDKSGLPSDRFSAERTGGSVSTLTIQRTQQEDSAVYLCASGLSGGVGGYTFGSGTRLTVV.

The chain joins TRBV5-6 to TRBJ2-3; perhaps TRBD1 as D (5 bases). The CDR3 length is 14 residues. Trimming removed 0 bases at V and 4 bases at J, with 9 bases between. Germline CDR1 is SGHDT and CDR2 is YYEEEE. In nucleotides, the CDR3 is TGTGCCAGCAGCTTGGGTGACAGTGCAGATACGCAGTATTTT. As protein: CASSLGDSADTQYF.

This chain uses TRBV19 with TRBJ2-1; no reliable D call. This CDR3 is built from 13 residues. Deletions cut 5 bases from V and 9 bases from J, with 14 bases between. Looked up from germline, CDR1 is LNHDA and CDR2 is SQIVND (reference sequence). The CDR3 spells CASSPRSVGEQFF. DNA of the CDR3: TGTGCCAGTAGTCCCCGCAGCGTGGGTGAGCAGTTCTTC. Using reference TRBV19 and TRBJ2-1 for the parts outside the CDR3, the full variable domain is DGGITQSPKYLFRKEGQNVTLSCEQNLNHDAMYWYRQDPGQGLRLIYYSQIVNDFQKGDIAEGYSVSREKKESFPLTVTSAQKNPTAFYLCASSPRSVGEQFFGPGTRLTVL.

This chain links TRBV5-1 with TRBJ2-3, with 8 bases fitting TRBD2. This CDR3 is 16 amino acids long. Germline V lookup: CDR1 SGHRS, CDR2 YFSETQ. With 0 bases clipped from V and 5 bases from J, the junction kept 8 bases outside the gene matches. CDR3 residues: CASSLGPAGEGDTQYF. CDR3 in DNA: TGCGCCAGCAGCTTGGGTCCAGCGGGGGAGGGAGATACGCAGTATTTT.

V gene TRBV4-3 combines with J gene TRBJ2-7, with a tentative D call TRBD2 (6 bases). The CDR3 covers 16 residues. Germline V gene data show CDR1 as LGHNA and CDR2 as YSLEER. The V end lost 3 bases, the J end lost 3 bases, and 18 bases lay between the germline ends. CDR3 bases: TGCGCCAGCAGCCACCTTAGACGATGGGAGGACTACGAGCAGTACTTC. This encodes CASSHLRRWEDYEQYF.